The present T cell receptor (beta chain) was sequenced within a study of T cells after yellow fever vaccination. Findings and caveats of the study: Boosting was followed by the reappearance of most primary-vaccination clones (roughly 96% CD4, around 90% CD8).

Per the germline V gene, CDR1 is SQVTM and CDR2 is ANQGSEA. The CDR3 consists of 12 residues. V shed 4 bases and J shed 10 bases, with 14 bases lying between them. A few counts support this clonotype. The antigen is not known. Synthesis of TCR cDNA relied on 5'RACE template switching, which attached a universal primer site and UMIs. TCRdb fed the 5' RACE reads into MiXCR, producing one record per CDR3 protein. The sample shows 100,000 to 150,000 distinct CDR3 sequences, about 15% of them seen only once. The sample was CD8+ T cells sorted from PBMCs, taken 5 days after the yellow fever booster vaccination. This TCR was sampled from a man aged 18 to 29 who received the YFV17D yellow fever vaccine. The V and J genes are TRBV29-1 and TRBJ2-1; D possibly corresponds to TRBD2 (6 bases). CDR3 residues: CSVAGEVGEQFF. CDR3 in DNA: TGCAGCGTTGCTGGGGAGGTGGGGGAGCAGTTCTTC.